This T cell receptor beta chain was recorded in a study of response to subunit inactivated influenza vaccine. Findings and limits, study-wide: After each seasonal influenza vaccination, few new T cells are recruited, the authors suggested.

Using its own MiXCR run on the RT-PCR reads, TCRdb lists one record per CDR3 protein. The table shows some 520,000 distinct CDR3 sequences, with 16% occurring only once. The V gene lost 5 bases and the J gene lost 0 bases, with 8 bases spanning the gap. The CDR3 is 14 residues long. Germline V CDR1 and CDR2: MNHNS, SASEGT. Details on this clonotype: Its antigen is not identified.

This TCR was recovered from a man between 50 and 70 years old who received an inactivated influenza vaccine. This chain uses TRBV6-1 with TRBJ1-3; D call uncertain. Material: CD4+ T cells sorted from PBMCs, obtained less than 30 months after vaccination. The chain's CDR3 is CASSIKSSGNTIYF. The CDR3 nucleotides are TGTGCCAGCAGTATTAAGAGCTCTGGAAACACCATATATTTT.